This TCR beta chain was documented in a study of blood T cell repertoires in COVID-19. As for the study in general: There were acute and convalescent COVID-19 samples, and they came from the United States, Italy and Spain. PBMCs, B-cell-depleted T cells, or T cells provided the cDNA or gDNA that made up the material.

Measured with immunoSEQ multiplex PCR; TCRdb has only the in-frame clones, and not every one. The data hold 20,000 to 25,000 clones, with around 80% observed a single time. The CDR3 sequence is 21 residues long. This clonotype was sampled from a woman of 80 years or more with acute or convalescent COVID-19. The chain has TRBV21-1 and TRBJ1-6. TRBV21-1 is labeled a pseudogene. Sequencing was performed on peripheral blood. CDR3 loop: CASSKVQIGRRRLIFFSPLHF. The CDR3, as DNA: TGTGCCAGCAGCAAAGTCCAAATTGGGAGACGGCGGCTTATTTTCTTTTCACCCCTCCACTTT.